This passage covers 10 T cell receptor beta chains from one sample sequenced in a study of T-cell memory formation after mild COVID-19 (dated by TCRdb to the early 2020s). The method was 5' RACE. Instrument used: Illumina NovaSeq 6000. In-frame beta chains were kept once TCRdb had trimmed the public reads at Q25 with fastp and called clones with MiXCR. Rows matching on CDR3 protein sequence are summarized as one entry with the most common DNA and genes. The sample yields hundreds of thousands of distinct CDR3 sequences; about a sixth were counted once. The ten top clones hold about 12% of the sample. The material sequenced was PBMCs or a T cell subset sorted from them (not recorded which). The receptors were gathered from an adult woman who had mild COVID-19 (a few samples of this study predate the infection). The sample titles of this study are shuffled in the database, so cell type and time point are left out; the donor was told from shared clones.

The chain combines TRBV6-2 or TRBV6-3 with TRBJ2-1, with 8 bases that match TRBD1. This CDR3 spans 15 amino acids. The J segment lost 3 bases and the V segment lost 6 bases, leaving 7 bases of the junction unmatched. The V gene's germline CDR1 is MNHEY and CDR2 SVGEGT. The CDR3: CASSFSGGHYNEQFF. DNA for the CDR3: TGTGCCAGCAGCTTTTCAGGGGGCCACTACAATGAGCAGTTCTTC.

A few counts support this clonotype. The J gene is TRBJ2-2, the V gene TRBV6-5; D is possibly TRBD1 (5 bases). V was pared by 6 bases and J by 0 bases, with 11 bases between. This CDR3 has 15 residues. Germline V CDR1 and CDR2: MNHEY, SVGAGI. CDR3 in amino acids: CASRVGLTNTGELFF. Written as DNA, the CDR3 is TGTGCCAGCAGAGTGGGGCTAACGAACACCGGGGAGCTGTTTTTT.

This clonotype appeared a few times. V usage is TRBV20-1 and J usage is TRBJ2-1; tentatively, D is TRBD2 (6 bases). CDR3 length equals 18 residues. The germline V and J ends were trimmed by 1 base and 5 bases, with 24 bases remaining between them. Looked up from germline, CDR1 is DFQATT and CDR2 is SNEGSKA (reference sequence). In DNA form, the CDR3 reads TGCAGTGCTAGAGGGTTCCTAGCGAACGAAAATAGTGACAATGAGCAGTTCTTC. Amino acids: CSARGFLANENSDNEQFF.

The rearrangement uses TRBV6-6 and TRBJ2-1; D unclear. V lost 0 bases to trimming and J lost 5 bases, with 5 bases between them. The CDR3 spans 13 residues. Germline V gives CDR1 MNHNY, CDR2 SVGAGI (reference sequence). The CDR3 here is CASSYSPDNEQFF. The CDR3 DNA sequence: TGTGCCAGCAGTTACTCCCCCGACAATGAGCAGTTCTTC.

This clonotype was picked up many times. The chain links TRBV5-1 to TRBJ2-5; weak D call: TRBD1 (5 bases). The germline CDR1 and CDR2 sequences are SGHRS and YFSETQ. The CDR3 has 14 amino acids. Trimming cost V 5 bases and J 2 bases, with 13 bases left between them. The CDR3 bases are TGCGCCAGCAGATTCGACAGACCACAAGAGACCCAGTACTTC. This sequence encodes CASRFDRPQETQYF.

This clonotype occurred a few times. The rearrangement joins TRBV29-1 to TRBJ1-2; D unresolved. The germline gives CDR1 SQVTM, CDR2 ANQGSEA. This CDR3 comprises 9 residues. Trimming took off 3 bases at V and 7 bases at J, with 3 bases between the two ends. CDR3 sequence reads: CSVDGGYTF. The CDR3 coding sequence is TGCAGCGTTGATGGTGGCTACACCTTC.

This clonotype was detected a few times. The chain is built from TRBV19 and TRBJ1-2; perhaps TRBD1 as D (5 bases). Per germline, CDR1 LNHDA and CDR2 SQIVND (reference sequence). The length of the CDR3 is 12 residues. Trimming removed 6 bases at V and 8 bases at J, with 13 bases between. The CDR3 here is CASRTGGEGYTF. In DNA form, the CDR3 reads TGTGCCAGTAGGACCGGAGGGGAAGGCTACACCTTC.

The chain links TRBV6-1 to TRBJ1-3; D gene uncertain. Trimming cost V 7 bases and J 0 bases, with 13 bases left between them. Germline loops: CDR1 MNHNS, CDR2 SASEGT. The CDR3 contains 15 residues. The CDR3 coding sequence is TGTGCCAGCACCCTTCCGGTGGGCTCTGGAAACACCATATATTTT. Translating it yields CASTLPVGSGNTIYF.

This clonotype was observed a handful of times. This sequence joins TRBV19 and TRBJ2-3; D remains unclear. Trimming cost V 3 bases and J 1 base, with 8 bases left between them. The germline V gene encodes CDR1 LNHDA and CDR2 SQIVND (reference sequence). The CDR3 has 14 amino acids. The CDR3 nucleotides read TGTGCCAGTAGTATTTGGTCTGGCACAGATACGCAGTATTTT. Amino acid sequence: CASSIWSGTDTQYF.

In this sample, this clonotype turned up a few times. The J gene is TRBJ1-4, the V gene TRBV7-2; the D is unclear. V was clipped by 1 base and J by 4 bases, with 7 bases between them. Germline V CDR1 and CDR2: SGHTA, FQGNSA. This CDR3 comprises 14 residues. The CDR3 DNA reads TGTGCCAGCAGCTTAGGGCCAAATAATGAAAAACTGTTTTTT. Amino acids: CASSLGPNNEKLFF.